This T cell receptor (beta chain) was retrieved from a study of CD8 T cells in ankylosing spondylitis. The CDR3 is 14 amino acids. Germline V gene data show CDR1 as DFQATT and CDR2 as SNEGSKA (reference sequence). V lost 5 bases to trimming and J lost 12 bases, with 23 bases between them. TCRdb reprocessed the 5' RACE reads via MiXCR and lists one record per CDR3 protein. Of roughly 180,000 distinct CDR3 sequences in the sample, 9.5% to 10% were seen once. There are many counts of this clonotype. Its matching antigen is unknown. Findings of the study overall: Some of the motif variants had earlier been found in reactive arthritis patients' fluid and blood.

The chain recombines TRBV20-1 with TRBJ2-1; D possibly uses TRBD1 or TRBD2 (5 bases each). This TCR was sampled from a female donor with ankylosing spondylitis or in good health (not recorded which). Sequenced material: blood, either unsorted or a sorted T cell fraction (not recorded which). The CDR3 is CSARTSGYIRGQFF. The CDR3, as DNA: TGCAGTGCTCGCACCTCGGGGTATATTAGGGGGCAGTTCTTC.